This TCR beta chain is drawn from a study of blood T cell repertoires in COVID-19. Study overall: The United States, Italy and Spain were the sources of the acute and convalescent COVID-19 samples. T cells, B-cell-depleted T cells, or PBMCs supplied cDNA or gDNA.

This CDR3 comprises 11 residues. Germline V gene lookup returns CDR1 KGHDR and CDR2 SFDVKD. Authors' data handling: Amplifying reference gene primers gave estimates of nucleated cell counts. The protocol was immunoSEQ multiplex PCR, while the TCRdb copy is restricted to in-frame clones and leaves out a portion. V, J and clone size are those of that table, while D and trimming were read from the DNA. This table has 170,000 or so clones, around 87% appearing once. About this clone itself: Germline is not matched at one junction end, which may reflect a read error.

This TCR came from a man between 60 and 70 years old with COVID-19, enrolled during active disease. V is TRBV24-1 and J is TRBJ1-3; D not certain. What was sequenced was peripheral blood. CDR3 DNA: TGTGCCACCAGTGATGGAGACACCATATATTTT. Protein sequence: CATSDGDTIYF.